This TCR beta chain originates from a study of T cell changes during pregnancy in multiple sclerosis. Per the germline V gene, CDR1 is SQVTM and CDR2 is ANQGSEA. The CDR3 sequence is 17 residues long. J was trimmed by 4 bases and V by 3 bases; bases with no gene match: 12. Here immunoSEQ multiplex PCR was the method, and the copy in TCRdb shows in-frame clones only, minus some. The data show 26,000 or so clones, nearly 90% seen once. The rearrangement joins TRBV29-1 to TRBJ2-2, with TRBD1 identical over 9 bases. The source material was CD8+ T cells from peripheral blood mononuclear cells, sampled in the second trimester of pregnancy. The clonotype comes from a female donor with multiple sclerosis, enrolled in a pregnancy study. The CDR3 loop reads CSVEVSWDRESTGELFF. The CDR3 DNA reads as TGCAGCGTTGAGGTGTCTTGGGACAGGGAATCCACCGGGGAGCTGTTTTTT.